Below are 16 T cell receptor beta chains sequenced from a single sample in a study of blood T cell repertoires in COVID-19. Generated by immunoSEQ multiplex PCR, the TCRdb table keeps only in-frame clones and is missing some. The table lists roughly 250,000 clones, approximately 86% of them singletons. The sequenced sample consisted of PBMCs or T cells enriched from blood (not recorded which). These receptors originate from a woman in her thirties with acute COVID-19.

The J gene is TRBJ2-5, the V gene TRBV2; D might be TRBD2 (5 bases). CDR3 size: 17 residues. V lost 4 bases and J 7 bases, leaving 25 bases between the germline ends. The germline gives CDR1 SNHLY, CDR2 FYNNEI. Here the CDR3 reads CASSGLKAEPGRGTQYF. CDR3 bases: TGTGCCAGCAGTGGATTAAAAGCGGAGCCGGGTCGAGGGACCCAGTACTTC.

This rearrangement joins TRBV7-2 to TRBJ1-1; tentative D call: TRBD1 (5 bases). This CDR3 has 14 residues. From germline, CDR1 is SGHTA and CDR2 FQGNSA. The germline V and J ends were trimmed by 3 bases and 4 bases, with 12 bases remaining between them. CDR3 sequence (DNA): TGTGCCAGCAGCTTCGGGGGGATGAGCACTGAAGCTTTCTTT. The encoded protein is CASSFGGMSTEAFF.

V usage is TRBV9 and J usage is TRBJ2-3; 8 bases align to TRBD2. The CDR3 consists of 16 residues. V dropped 0 bases and J dropped 0; count of bases not matched to a gene: 3. The germline V gene encodes CDR1 SGDLS and CDR2 YYNGEE. CDR3 DNA: TGTGCCAGCAGCGTAGTTAGCGGGGCTAGCACAGATACGCAGTATTTT. Residues: CASSVVSGASTDTQYF.

This clone has just a few counts. The chain recombines TRBV2 with TRBJ2-2; possible D gene TRBD2, 5 bases. The CDR3 spans 13 residues. CDR1 is SNHLY, CDR2 FYNNEI, per germline. Deletions cut 0 bases from V and 8 bases from J, with 7 bases between. The DNA for the CDR3 is TGTGCCAGCAGTGAAGCGGGAGCGGGGGAGCTGTTTTTT. This codes for CASSEAGAGELFF. Full variable domain (outside the CDR3, taken from reference TRBV2 and TRBJ2-2): EPEVTQTPSHQVTQMGQEVILRCVPISNHLYFYWYRQILGQKVEFLVSFYNNEISEKSEIFDDQFSVERPDGSNFTLKIRSTKLEDSAMYFCASSEAGAGELFFGEGSRLTVL.

The V gene is TRBV6-6, the J gene TRBJ2-2; D ambiguous. The CDR3 runs to 14 residues. Germline assignment: CDR1 MNHNY and CDR2 SVGAGI (reference sequence). Trimming took 8 bases from V and 2 from J, leaving 12 bases between them. CDR3 coding DNA: TGTGCCAGCGGTTCTGGCAAAAACACCGGGGAGCTGTTTTTT. Protein product: CASGSGKNTGELFF.

As regards this clone: Distinct nucleotide sequences in the sample also encode this CDR3. The rearrangement joins TRBV5-1 to TRBJ1-6, with D tentatively TRBD1 (5 bases). CDR3 length equals 13 residues. Germline values: CDR1 SGHRS, CDR2 YFSETQ. With 5 bases removed from V and 7 bases from J, the gap between germline ends came to 10 bases. CDR3 region: CASSPEGNSPLHF. The CDR3 DNA is TGCGCCAGCAGTCCGGAGGGGAATTCACCCCTCCACTTT.

The chain joins TRBV7-2 to TRBJ2-2, with 12 nucleotides matching TRBD2. J lost 2 bases, V lost 3 bases, and 4 bases had no gene match. Germline CDR1 reads SGHTA; CDR2 reads FQGNSA. There are 17 residues in the CDR3. The CDR3 nucleotides are TGTGCCAGCAGCTTGACTAGCGGGAGCCATAACACCGGGGAGCTGTTTTTT. Translating it yields CASSLTSGSHNTGELFF.

This rearrangement joins TRBV4-1 to TRBJ2-7; D remains ambiguous. This CDR3 has 13 residues. Germline CDR1 is MGHRA and CDR2 is YSYEKL. V was pared by 0 bases and J by 6 bases, with 9 bases between. CDR3 loop: CASSQDVSAEQYF. CDR3 nucleotides: TGCGCCAGCAGCCAAGATGTAAGCGCCGAGCAGTACTTC.

The chain combines TRBV5-1 with TRBJ2-2; 8 nucleotides align to TRBD1. Germline loops: CDR1 SGHRS, CDR2 YFSETQ. V shed 2 bases and J 1 base; nucleotides not matched to a gene: 1. The CDR3 has 15 amino acids. CDR3 DNA sequence: TGCGCCAGCAGCTTCGGGACAGGGAACACCGGGGAGCTGTTTTTT. Translating gives CASSFGTGNTGELFF.

The chain joins TRBV5-5 to TRBJ1-2; D unclear. The CDR3 loop spans 15 amino acids. Per germline, CDR1 SGHKS and CDR2 YYEKEE (reference sequence). Deletions cut 0 bases from V and 10 bases from J, with 19 bases between. The DNA for the CDR3 is TGTGCCAGCAGCTTGGCCCCAGTACGAGGATCACTCTACACCTTC. The encoded protein is CASSLAPVRGSLYTF.

The V gene is TRBV5-5, the J gene TRBJ2-5; D gene ambiguous. Germline CDR1 and CDR2: SGHKS and YYEKEE (reference sequence). Trimming shortened V by 2 bases and J by 2 bases, and 4 bases separated the two germline ends. The CDR3 extends over 12 amino acids. CDR3 nucleotides: TGTGCCAGCAGCTTAGCTCAAGAGACCCAGTACTTC. As protein: CASSLAQETQYF.

V is TRBV11-2 and J is TRBJ2-2, with a tentative D call TRBD1 (6 bases). The CDR3 totals 14 residues. The V and J ends lost 1 base and 8 bases respectively, with 11 bases between them. Germline loops: CDR1 SGHAT, CDR2 FQNNGV. The CDR3 here is CASSLVTGPGELFF. Here the CDR3 DNA reads TGTGCCAGCAGCTTAGTTACAGGGCCTGGGGAGCTGTTTTTT.

V usage is TRBV18 and J usage is TRBJ2-7; the D gene is possibly TRBD1 (5 bases). Trimming left V 6 bases short and J 3 bases short, with 12 bases between. Germline values: CDR1 KGHSH, CDR2 LQKENI. The CDR3 is 13 residues long. CDR3 residues: CASSQGAGYEQYF. The CDR3 DNA follows: TGTGCCAGCTCCCAAGGGGCTGGCTACGAGCAGTACTTC.

The rearrangement joins TRBV2 to TRBJ2-1; TRBD1 matches 7 bases. Germline CDR1 and CDR2: SNHLY and FYNNEI. V lost 6 bases to trimming and J lost 0 bases; unmatched junction nucleotides: 2. CDR3 length: 14 residues. The CDR3 bases are TGTGCCAGCAGGGGACAGAACTCCTACAATGAGCAGTTCTTC. Protein: CASRGQNSYNEQFF.

The chain joins TRBV28 to TRBJ1-2, with 9 bases matching TRBD1. This CDR3 spans 15 amino acids. V lost 3 bases to trimming and J lost 6 bases; unmatched junction nucleotides: 8. Germline assignment: CDR1 MDHEN and CDR2 SYDVKM. CDR3 sequence (DNA): TGTGCCAGCAGTTTCGGGACAGGGAAAGGAGATGGCTACACCTTC. It is translated as CASSFGTGKGDGYTF.

This sequence joins TRBV5-4 and TRBJ2-7; TRBD2 agrees at 9 bases. Germline V CDR1 and CDR2: SGHNT, YYREEE (reference sequence). V lost 4 bases to trimming and J lost 5 bases; unmatched junction nucleotides: 10. The CDR3 length is 15 residues. In DNA form, the CDR3 reads TGTGCCAGCAGCCGGGGCGGGAGGGCTGTAAACGAGCAGTACTTC. Amino acids: CASSRGGRAVNEQYF.